The rows below give T cell receptor beta chains drawn from one sample of a study of tumor-infiltrating lymphocytes in primary liver carcinoma. TCRdb itself ran the multiplex PCR reads through MiXCR, one entry per CDR3 protein. Of some 190,000 distinct CDR3 sequences listed, around four fifths were seen once; the top ten hold 15% to 20%. Source material: tumor tissue from primary liver carcinoma. These receptors all come from a man aged 40-55 years with primary liver carcinoma and hepatitis B virus infection. Each CDR3 is given with its conserved first and last residue. D genes are given only for firm matches. Expanded clones get a size class; other rows say once, few or many, or leave the size out.

d_call clone_size j_call v_call cdr3_nt cdr3_aa
- - TRBJ1-1 TRBV29-1 TGCAGCGTTTCCGCAGTGTGGGGCAGGAACACTGAGGCTTTCTTT CSVSAVWGRNTEAFF
- - TRBJ2-1 TRBV29-1 TGCAGCGTTGATCTTCTGGACGCCAGCTCATACAATGATCAGTTCTTC CSVDLLDASSYNDQFF
- - TRBJ1-1 TRBV6-2/TRBV6-3 TGTACCAGCAGTTACTCCGGGAACACTGAATCTTTCTTT CTSSYSGNTESFF
TRBD1 - TRBJ1-2 TRBV28 TGTGCCAGCAGTATGCCCGGGACAGGGGCTAACTATGGCTACATCTTC CASSMPGTGANYGYIF
TRBD2 - TRBJ2-2 TRBV4-2 TGTGTCAGCAGCCCCGGGGGGGGGAACACCGGGGAGCTGTTTTTT CVSSPGGGNTGELFF
- once TRBJ2-4 TRBV28 TGTGCCAGCATTTCGGTACTTATTAAGTACTTC CASISVLIKYF
TRBD2 - TRBJ2-5 TRBV11-2 TGTGCCAGCAGCTTAGGGGCTAGCGGAAAAGAGACCCAGATCTTC CASSLGASGKETQIF
TRBD1 - TRBJ1-1 TRBV4-2 TGTGCCAGCAGCCAAGAGGTGACAGGGGACACTGAAGCTTCCTTT CASSQEVTGDTEASF
- - TRBJ2-1 TRBV28 TGTGCCAGCAGCCTCGGGGGCGGATTCTACGATGAGCAGTTCTTC CASSLGGGFYDEQFF
- - TRBJ1-1 TRBV29-1 TGCAGCGTTGGAGGGGGGTCGGGTATGAACAGTGAAGCTTTCTTT CSVGGGSGMNSEAFF
TRBD2 - TRBJ2-1 TRBV6-5 TGTGCCAGCCCCGCCGGGACTAGGGACAATGAACAGTTTTTC CASPAGTRDNEQFF
TRBD1 - TRBJ2-3 TRBV4-3 TGCGCCAGTAGCCGAGACGGGGACAGGAGCACAAATACGCAGTATTTT CASSRDGDRSTNTQYF
- once TRBJ1-1 TRBV30 TGCGCCTGGAGTGCAGTGGCGCTGGGCACTGAAGCTTTCTTT CAWSAVALGTEAFF
TRBD2 - TRBJ2-7 TRBV28 TGTGCCAGCACTAGGCGGGGGTACGAGCAGTACTTC CASTRRGYEQYF
TRBD1 - TRBJ2-3 TRBV6-5 TGTGCCAGTAGAAGGACAGGGGGCACACATACGCAGTATTTT CASRRTGGTHTQYF
- few TRBJ2-5 TRBV11-2 TGTGCCAGCAGCCCTAGCTCGATCCAGGGTACTGGTCCGGAGACCCAGTACTTC CASSPSSIQGTGPETQYF
- - TRBJ2-7 TRBV12-3/TRBV12-4 TGTGTCAGCAGTTCGCAGGGACGGTCCTACGAGCAGTACTTC CVSSSQGRSYEQYF
TRBD1 - TRBJ1-2 TRBV12-3/TRBV12-4 TGTGCCAACAGTTCCTGGGACAGGGGGGACTACACATTC CANSSWDRGDYTF
- - TRBJ2-4 TRBV5-1 TGCGCCAGCAGCTTGGCCCGACAGGATGGGAACATTCAGTACTTC CASSLARQDGNIQYF
- - TRBJ2-7 TRBV12-3/TRBV12-4 TGTGCCAGCAGTTTGTCGGCGGTCGGGCACTACTTC CASSLSAVGHYF
- - TRBJ2-7 TRBV11-3 TGTGCAAGCAGCTTAGATCCCTGGACACTCTACGAGCAGTACTTC CASSLDPWTLYEQYF
- - TRBJ2-1 TRBV4-2 TGTGCAAGCAGCCCAGGTAGCGGCCCAGAGGATGAGCATTTCTTC CASSPGSGPEDEHFF
- - TRBJ1-6 TRBV11-1 TGTGCCAGCAGCCGGACACTGGTTACACGCATCCACTTT CASSRTLVTRIHF
TRBD2 - TRBJ2-7 TRBV6-1 TGTGCAAGCAGTACCATACCGAGACTAGCCCCCTACGAGCAGTACTTC CASSTIPRLAPYEQYF
- many TRBJ1-5 TRBV24-1 TGTGCCACCAGTGTCGGAGGTAGGGGGGATCAGCCCCAGCATTTT CATSVGGRGDQPQHF
TRBD2 - TRBJ2-7 TRBV11-2 TGTGGCAGCGGCTTAGCGAGCGGGAGTCACGACGAGCAGTACTTC CGSGLASGSHDEQYF
TRBD1 many TRBJ1-2 TRBV12-3/TRBV12-4 TGTGCCAGCAGTCCTCAGACAGGGTACTATGGCTACACCTTC CASSPQTGYYGYTF
- - TRBJ1-2 TRBV6-5 TGTGTCACCCAAGACCTTGCCGCAATGCACACCTTC CVTQDLAAMHTF
- - TRBJ2-7 TRBV29-1 TGCAGCGTTGAAGATCCAGGATGGAGAACCTACGAGCAGTACTTC CSVEDPGWRTYEQYF
- once TRBJ2-2 TRBV5-5 TGTATCAGCAGACTCCACACCGGGGAGCTGTTTTTT CISRLHTGELFF
TRBD1 - TRBJ1-5 TRBV28 TGTGTCAGCTGGGACAGGGGGCGAGGAGGTCAGCCCCAGCATTTT CVSWDRGRGGQPQHF
TRBD1 - TRBJ2-5 TRBV29-1 TGCAGCGCCCAAGGTCTCGGGACAGGGGGCATGAAGACCCAATACTTC CSAQGLGTGGMKTQYF
TRBD1 - TRBJ1-1 TRBV29-1 TGCAGCGTGTATCCCAGGGGGCGGTACACTGAAGCTTTCTTT CSVYPRGRYTEAFF
- - TRBJ2-1 TRBV28 TGTGCCAGCAGTGTCTCTCCTAACGGGACCTACAATGAGCATTTCTTC CASSVSPNGTYNEHFF
- - TRBJ2-4 TRBV11-1 TGTGCCAGCAGATTTCCCGGGAGTAACGGGACCAAAAACTTTCAGTACTTC CASRFPGSNGTKNFQYF